Only a few counts were recorded for the clone carrying this TCR beta chain. Its target is unknown. Samples from alopecia areata patients were lesional scalp punch biopsies and peripheral blood. Extraction and reverse transcription of RNA yielded cDNA as the sequencing template. Profiled with immunoSEQ multiplex PCR; TCRdb holds only in-frame clones, not every one. Among some 150,000 clones, 40% to 65% were seen once, and the ten largest hold roughly 21%. The data derive from a study of CD8+ T cells in alopecia areata. Overall study: Tofacitinib ran for 6 to 18 months before 6 months off drug.

Regarding the study as a whole: It was less clear whether patients shared TCRs than it was in mice, possibly because of HLA.

Source: CD8+ T cells sorted from blood, taken at week 0. The origin of this receptor is a human donor with alopecia areata.

CDR3 sequence reads: CASSLAGTGNTEAFF. In nucleotides, the CDR3 is TGTGCCAGCAGCTTAGCGGGGACAGGGAACACTGAAGCTTTCTTT. The chain couples TRBV7-2 to TRBJ1-1; 8 positions agree with TRBD1. In germline, CDR1 is SGHTA, CDR2 FQGNSA. V shed 0 bases and J 1 base; nucleotides not matched to a gene: 1. The length of the CDR3 is 15 residues.